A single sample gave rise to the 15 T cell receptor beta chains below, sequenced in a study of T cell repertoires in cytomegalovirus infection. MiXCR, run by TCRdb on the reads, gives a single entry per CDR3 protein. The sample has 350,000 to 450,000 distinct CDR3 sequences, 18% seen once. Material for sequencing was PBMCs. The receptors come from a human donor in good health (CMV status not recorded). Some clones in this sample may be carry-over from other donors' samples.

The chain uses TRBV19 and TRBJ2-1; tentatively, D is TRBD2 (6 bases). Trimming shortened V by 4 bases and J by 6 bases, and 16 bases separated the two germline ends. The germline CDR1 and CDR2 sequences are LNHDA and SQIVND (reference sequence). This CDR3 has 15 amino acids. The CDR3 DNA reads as TGTGCCAGTAGTAATGGTTTCGGGGGACCCAATGAGCAGTTCTTC. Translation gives CASSNGFGGPNEQFF.

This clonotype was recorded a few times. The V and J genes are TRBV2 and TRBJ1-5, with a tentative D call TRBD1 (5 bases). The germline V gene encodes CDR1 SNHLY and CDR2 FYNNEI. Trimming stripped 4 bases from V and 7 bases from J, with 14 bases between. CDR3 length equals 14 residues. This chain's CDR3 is CASSATVNRQPQHF. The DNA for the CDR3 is TGTGCCAGCAGTGCAACAGTAAACAGGCAGCCCCAGCATTTT. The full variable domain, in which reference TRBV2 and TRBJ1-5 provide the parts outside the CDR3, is EPEVTQTPSHQVTQMGQEVILRCVPISNHLYFYWYRQILGQKVEFLVSFYNNEISEKSEIFDDQFSVERPDGSNFTLKIRSTKLEDSAMYFCASSATVNRQPQHFGDGTRLSIL.

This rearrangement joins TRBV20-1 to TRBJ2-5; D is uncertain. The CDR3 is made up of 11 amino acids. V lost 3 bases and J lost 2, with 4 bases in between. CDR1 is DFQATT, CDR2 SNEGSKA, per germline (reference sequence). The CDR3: CSASRQETQYF. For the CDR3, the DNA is TGCAGTGCTAGTAGGCAAGAGACCCAGTACTTC.

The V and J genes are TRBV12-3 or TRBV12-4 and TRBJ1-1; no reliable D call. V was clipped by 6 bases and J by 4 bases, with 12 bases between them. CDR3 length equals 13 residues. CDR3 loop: CASSRQWGTEAFF. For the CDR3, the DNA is TGTGCCAGCAGCCGTCAATGGGGCACTGAAGCTTTCTTT.

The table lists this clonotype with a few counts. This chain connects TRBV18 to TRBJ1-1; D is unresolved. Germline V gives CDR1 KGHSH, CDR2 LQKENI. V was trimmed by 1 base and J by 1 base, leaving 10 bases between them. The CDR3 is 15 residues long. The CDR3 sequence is CASSPLGHGNTEAFF. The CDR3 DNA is TGTGCCAGCTCACCACTAGGGCATGGGAACACTGAAGCTTTCTTT.

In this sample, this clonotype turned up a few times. CDR3 sequence (DNA): TGTGCCAGCAGTGGCAGGGGATCCACCGGGGAGCTGTTTTTT. Its translation: CASSGRGSTGELFF. The rearrangement links TRBV2 to TRBJ2-2; D is possibly TRBD1 (6 bases). The CDR3 length is 14 residues. V lost 4 bases and J 4 bases, leaving 10 bases between the germline ends. The germline CDR1 and CDR2 sequences are SNHLY and FYNNEI. The full variable domain, with the rest looked up from reference TRBV2 and TRBJ2-2, is EPEVTQTPSHQVTQMGQEVILRCVPISNHLYFYWYRQILGQKVEFLVSFYNNEISEKSEIFDDQFSVERPDGSNFTLKIRSTKLEDSAMYFCASSGRGSTGELFFGEGSRLTVL.

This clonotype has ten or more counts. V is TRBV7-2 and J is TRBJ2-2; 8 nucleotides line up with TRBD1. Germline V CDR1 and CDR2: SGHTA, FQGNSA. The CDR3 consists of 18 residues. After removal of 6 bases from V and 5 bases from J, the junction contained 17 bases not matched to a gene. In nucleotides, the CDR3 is TGTGCCAGCAGACTGGACAGGGTGCGAGGGTACCGAACCGGGGAGCTGTTTTTT. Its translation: CASRLDRVRGYRTGELFF. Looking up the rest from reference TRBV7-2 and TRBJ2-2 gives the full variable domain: GAGVSQSPSNKVTEKGKDVELRCDPISGHTALYWYRQSLGQGLEFLIYFQGNSAPDKSGLPSDRFSAERTGGSVSTLTIQRTQQEDSAVYLCASRLDRVRGYRTGELFFGEGSRLTVL.

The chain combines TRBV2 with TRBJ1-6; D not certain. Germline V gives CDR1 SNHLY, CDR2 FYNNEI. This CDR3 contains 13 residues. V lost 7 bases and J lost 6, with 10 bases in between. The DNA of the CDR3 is TGTGCCAGCAAGGTGGCCTTTAATTCACCCCTCCACTTT. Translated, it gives CASKVAFNSPLHF.

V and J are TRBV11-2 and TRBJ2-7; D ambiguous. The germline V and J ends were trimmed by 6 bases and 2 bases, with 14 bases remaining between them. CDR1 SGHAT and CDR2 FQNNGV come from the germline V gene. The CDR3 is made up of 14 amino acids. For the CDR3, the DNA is TGTGCCAGCAGTCATTCGGGCCGACCCTACGAGCAGTACTTC. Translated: CASSHSGRPYEQYF.

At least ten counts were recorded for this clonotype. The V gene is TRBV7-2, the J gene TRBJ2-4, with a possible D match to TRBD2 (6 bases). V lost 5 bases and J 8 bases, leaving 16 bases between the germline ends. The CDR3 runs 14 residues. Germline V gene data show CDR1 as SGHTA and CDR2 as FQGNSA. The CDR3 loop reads CASSTRGIWDIQYF. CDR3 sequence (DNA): TGTGCCAGCAGCACCCGCGGGATTTGGGACATTCAGTACTTC.

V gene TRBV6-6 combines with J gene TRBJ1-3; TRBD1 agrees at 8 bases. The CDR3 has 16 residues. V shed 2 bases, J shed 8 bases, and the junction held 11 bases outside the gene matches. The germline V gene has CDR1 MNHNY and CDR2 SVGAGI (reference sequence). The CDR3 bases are TGTGCCAGCAGTTACGCCGGGACAGGTAGACGGGACACCATATATTTT. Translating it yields CASSYAGTGRRDTIYF.

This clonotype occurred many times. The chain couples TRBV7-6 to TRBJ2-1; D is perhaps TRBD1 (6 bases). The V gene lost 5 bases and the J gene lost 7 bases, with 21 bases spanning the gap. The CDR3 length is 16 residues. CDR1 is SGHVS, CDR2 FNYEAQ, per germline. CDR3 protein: CASSPEQGPDDNEQFF. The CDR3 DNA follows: TGTGCCAGCAGCCCCGAACAGGGCCCGGACGATAATGAGCAGTTCTTC.

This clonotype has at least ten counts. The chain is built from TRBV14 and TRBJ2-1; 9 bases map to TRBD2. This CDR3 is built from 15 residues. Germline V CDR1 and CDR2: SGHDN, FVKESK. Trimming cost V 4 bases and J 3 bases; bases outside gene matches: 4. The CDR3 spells CASSPVAGVYNEQFF. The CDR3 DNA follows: TGTGCCAGCAGCCCGGTAGCGGGAGTCTACAATGAGCAGTTCTTC.

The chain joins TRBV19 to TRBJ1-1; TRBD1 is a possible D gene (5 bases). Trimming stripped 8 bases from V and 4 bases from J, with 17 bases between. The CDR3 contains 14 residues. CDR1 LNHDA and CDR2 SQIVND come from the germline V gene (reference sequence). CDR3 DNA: TGTGCCAGTTTTCCCCCAGGGACGAGCACTGAAGCTTTCTTT. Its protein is CASFPPGTSTEAFF.

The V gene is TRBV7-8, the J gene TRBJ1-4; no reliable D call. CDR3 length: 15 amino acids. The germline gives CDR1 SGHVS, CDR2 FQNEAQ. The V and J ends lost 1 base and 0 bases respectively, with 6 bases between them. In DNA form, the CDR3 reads TGTGCCAGCAGCTTAGACGGCACAACTAATGAAAAACTGTTTTTT. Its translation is CASSLDGTTNEKLFF. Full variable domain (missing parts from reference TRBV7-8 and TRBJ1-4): GAGVSQSPRYKVAKRGQDVALRCDPISGHVSLFWYQQALGQGPEFLTYFQNEAQLDKSGLPSDRFFAERPEGSVSTLKIQRTQQEDSAVYLCASSLDGTTNEKLFFGSGTQLSVL.